This T cell receptor (beta chain) was identified during a study of blood T cell repertoires in COVID-19. Background on the study: There were acute and convalescent COVID-19 samples, and they came from the United States, Italy and Spain.

Study processing details: Using reference gene primer amplification, nucleated cell counts were estimated. Libraries were prepared by immunoSEQ multiplex PCR; TCRdb keeps only in-frame clonotypes and omits some of them. V and J calls and clone size are as listed in that table; D and trimming were resolved from the DNA. The sample records some 320,000 clones, about 87% being singletons. CDR1 and CDR2 from the germline V gene are SQVTM and ANQGSEA. CDR3 length: 13 residues. Trimming took 3 bases from V and 3 from J; bases not matched to a gene: 4. Sequenced material: peripheral blood. The sequence derives from a woman in her 30s who had recovered from COVID-19. The V call is TRBV29-1, the J call TRBJ2-5; 7 bases map to TRBD1. The DNA for the CDR3 is TGCAGCGTTGACGACAGGGAAAAAGAGACCCAGTACTTC. Its protein product is CSVDDREKETQYF.